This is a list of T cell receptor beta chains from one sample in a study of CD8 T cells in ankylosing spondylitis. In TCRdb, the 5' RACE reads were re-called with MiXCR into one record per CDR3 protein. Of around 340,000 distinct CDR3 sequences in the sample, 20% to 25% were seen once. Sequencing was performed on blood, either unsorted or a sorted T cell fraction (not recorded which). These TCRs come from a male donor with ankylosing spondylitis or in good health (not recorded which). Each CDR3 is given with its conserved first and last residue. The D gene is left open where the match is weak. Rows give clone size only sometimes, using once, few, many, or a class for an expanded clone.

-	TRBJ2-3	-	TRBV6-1	CASGGIDTDTQYF	TGTGCCAGCGGGGGGATTGACACAGATACGCAGTATTTT
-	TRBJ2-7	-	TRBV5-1	CASSLPTGKYEQYF	TGCGCCAGCAGCTTGCCAACCGGGAAGTACGAGCAGTACTTC
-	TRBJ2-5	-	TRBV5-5	CASSGQNSQETQYF	TGTGCCAGCAGCGGACAGAACTCCCAAGAGACCCAGTACTTC
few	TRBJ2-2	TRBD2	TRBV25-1	CASSKTSRANTGELFF	TGTGCCAGCAGCAAGACTAGCAGGGCGAACACCGGGGAGCTGTTTTTT
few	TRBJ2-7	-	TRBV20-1	CSVRGREQYF	TGCAGTGTTCGCGGCAGAGAGCAGTACTTC
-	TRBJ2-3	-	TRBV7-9	CASSPGHGGPDTQYF	TGTGCCAGCAGCCCGGGCCACGGGGGCCCAGATACGCAGTATTTT
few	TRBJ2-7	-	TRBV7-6	CASSPRGEEWVDEQYF	TGTGCCAGCAGCCCCCGTGGAGAGGAGTGGGTGGATGAGCAGTACTTC
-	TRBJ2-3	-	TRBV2	CAIPGYTDTQYF	TGTGCCATCCCGGGCTACACAGATACGCAGTATTTT
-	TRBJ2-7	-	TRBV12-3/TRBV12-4	CASSFGEALASEQYF	TGTGCCAGCAGTTTCGGTGAGGCCCTAGCCTCCGAGCAGTACTTC
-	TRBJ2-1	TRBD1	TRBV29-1	CSVHPRDRGSGFYNEQFF	TGCAGCGTTCACCCTAGGGACAGGGGGTCAGGTTTCTACAATGAGCAGTTCTTC
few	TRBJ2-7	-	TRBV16	CASSQWDNSWAEQYF	TGTGCCAGCAGCCAGTGGGACAATTCTTGGGCGGAGCAGTACTTC
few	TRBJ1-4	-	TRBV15	CATTFLQGGEKLFF	TGTGCCACCACCTTCCTTCAGGGTGGCGAAAAACTGTTTTTT
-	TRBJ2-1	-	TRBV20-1	CSAREEAASYNEQFF	TGCAGTGCTAGAGAGGAAGCGGCGTCCTACAATGAGCAGTTCTTC
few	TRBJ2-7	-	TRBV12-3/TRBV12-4	CASSPVHAYEQYF	TGTGCCAGCAGCCCCGTCCACGCCTACGAGCAGTACTTC
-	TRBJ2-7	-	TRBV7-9	CASQGDGSYEQYF	TGTGCCAGCCAAGGGGACGGCTCCTACGAGCAGTACTTC
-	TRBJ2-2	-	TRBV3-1	CASSHPGAETGELFF	TGTGCCAGCAGCCATCCGGGGGCGGAGACCGGGGAGCTGTTTTTT
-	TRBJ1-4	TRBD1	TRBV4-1	CASSQPGTGVENEKLFF	TGCGCCAGCAGCCAACCCGGGACAGGAGTCGAAAATGAAAAACTGTTTTTT
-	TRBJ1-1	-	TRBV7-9	CASSLAPGDIEAFF	TGTGCCAGCAGCTTAGCGCCAGGGGACATTGAAGCTTTCTTT
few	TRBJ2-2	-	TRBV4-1	CASSQDPGPTGELFF	TGCGCCAGCAGCCAAGACCCGGGACCTACCGGGGAGCTGTTTTTT
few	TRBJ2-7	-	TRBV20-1	CSARDHRITYEQYF	TGCAGTGCTAGAGATCACAGAATTACCTACGAGCAGTACTTC
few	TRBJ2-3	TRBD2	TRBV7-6	CASSLYPPGQLSGGPRQDTQYF	TGTGCCAGCAGCCTATATCCGCCGGGACAACTAAGCGGGGGGCCCAGGCAAGATACGCAGTATTTT
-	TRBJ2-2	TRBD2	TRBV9	CASSPRGGYTGELFF	TGTGCCAGCAGCCCCCGCGGGGGGTACACCGGGGAGCTGTTTTTT
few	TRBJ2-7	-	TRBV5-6	CASSFGEGLEQYF	TGTGCCAGCAGCTTTGGTGAGGGCTTAGAGCAGTACTTC
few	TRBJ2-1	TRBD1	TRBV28	CASNRGHKSDEQFF	TGTGCCAGCAACAGGGGGCATAAATCCGATGAGCAGTTCTTC
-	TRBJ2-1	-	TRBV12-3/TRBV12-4	CASRDLNYNEQFF	TGTGCCAGCCGGGACTTAAACTACAATGAGCAGTTCTTC
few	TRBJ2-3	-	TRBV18	CASSPPHKEDTQYF	TGTGCCAGCTCACCACCGCATAAGGAGGATACGCAGTATTTT
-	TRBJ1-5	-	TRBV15	CATRQGNQPQHF	TGTGCCACCAGGCAGGGCAATCAGCCCCAGCATTTT
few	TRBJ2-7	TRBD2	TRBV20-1	CSARPRNSGVEQYF	TGCAGTGCTAGACCACGGAATAGCGGGGTCGAGCAGTACTTC
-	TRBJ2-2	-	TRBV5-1	CASRSAGEDTGELFF	TGCGCCAGCAGGTCGGCAGGGGAGGACACCGGGGAGCTGTTTTTT
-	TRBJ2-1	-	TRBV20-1	CSARGLDLTYNEQFF	TGCAGTGCTAGGGGATTGGACCTAACCTACAATGAGCAGTTCTTC
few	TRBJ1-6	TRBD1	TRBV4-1	CASSQTGTGRGSPLHF	TGCGCCAGCAGCCAGACTGGGACAGGGCGGGGGTCACCCCTCCACTTT
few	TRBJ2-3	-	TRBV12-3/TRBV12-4	CASRPSPQGIADTQYF	TGTGCCAGCAGGCCGAGTCCGCAGGGTATAGCAGATACGCAGTATTTT
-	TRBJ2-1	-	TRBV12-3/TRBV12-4	CASRPLQGINNEQFF	TGTGCCAGCAGGCCCTTACAGGGTATCAACAATGAGCAGTTCTTC
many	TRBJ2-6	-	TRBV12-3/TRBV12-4	CASSLGGSGANVLTF	TGTGCCAGCAGTCTCGGAGGCTCTGGGGCCAACGTCCTGACTTTC
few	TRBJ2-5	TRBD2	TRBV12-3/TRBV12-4	CASSLHPGLEETQYF	TGTGCCAGCAGTTTGCACCCGGGACTAGAGGAGACCCAGTACTTC
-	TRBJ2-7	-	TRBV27	CASSAWGGGEQYF	TGTGCCAGCAGTGCATGGGGTGGTGGGGAGCAGTACTTC
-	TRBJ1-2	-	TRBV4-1	CASSQDLQGPENYGYTF	TGCGCCAGCAGCCAAGACCTTCAGGGCCCCGAAAACTATGGCTACACCTTC
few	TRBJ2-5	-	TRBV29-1	CSVEFLAAETQYF	TGCAGCGTTGAGTTTCTGGCGGCAGAGACCCAGTACTTC
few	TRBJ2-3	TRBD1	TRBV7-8	CASSLNGQGIASTDTQYF	TGTGCCAGCAGCTTAAACGGACAGGGTATTGCTAGCACAGATACGCAGTATTTT
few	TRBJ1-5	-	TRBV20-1	CSARDHPDSNQPQHF	TGCAGTGCTAGAGATCATCCGGATAGCAATCAGCCCCAGCATTTT
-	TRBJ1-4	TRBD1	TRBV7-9	CASRAGTGIVANEKLFF	TGTGCCAGCAGGGCCGGGACAGGGATAGTGGCTAATGAAAAACTGTTTTTT
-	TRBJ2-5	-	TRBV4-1	CASSQGVGIVLETQYF	TGCGCCAGCAGCCAAGGTGTTGGCATAGTCCTAGAGACCCAGTACTTC